Sequencing of this T cell receptor (beta chain) was carried out in a study of blood T cells in healthy people across ages. CDR3 length: 11 amino acids. V dropped 6 bases and J dropped 13; count of bases not matched to a gene: 6. A sample-barcoded 5' primer and a J-beta primer mix were used in a second PCR of roughly 6 to 12 cycles. TCRdb reprocessed the 5' RACE reads via MiXCR and lists one record per CDR3 protein. The table includes more than 650,000 distinct CDR3 sequences, about 20% detected once. The V call is TRBV12-3 or TRBV12-4, the J call TRBJ2-3; 8 bases fit TRBD2. Sequencing was carried out using blood. The clonotype originates from a man between 65 and 85 years old in good health. In DNA form, the CDR3 reads TGTGCCAGCAGGCAAGCGGGGGTGGAGTATTTT. It translates to CASRQAGVEYF.